One sample yielded the 19 T cell receptor beta chains listed below, sequenced in a study of T cells in localized non-small cell lung cancer. The repertoire was sequenced with immunoSEQ multiplex PCR; TCRdb's copy has only in-frame clones and lacks some. Among about 59,000 clones listed, around nine tenths were seen once. The sequences come from peripheral blood, collected before any cancer treatment. The source is a man aged 35 to 69 with stage I squamous cell lung carcinoma.

The V and J genes are TRBV5-1 and TRBJ1-4; 8 bases line up with TRBD1. V gave up 4 bases and J gave up 4 bases; unmatched junction bases: 6. The CDR3 loop spans 15 amino acids. Germline CDR1 reads SGHRS; CDR2 reads YFSETQ. CDR3 sequence reads: CASSGGTGYNEKLFF. CDR3 DNA sequence: TGCGCCAGCAGCGGAGGGACAGGTTATAATGAAAAACTGTTTTTT.

The sample holds a few counts of this clone. The rearrangement links TRBV5-5 to TRBJ2-7; D might be TRBD2 (6 bases). The length of the CDR3 is 14 residues. V gave up 4 bases and J gave up 2 bases, with 13 bases separating them. Per germline, CDR1 SGHKS and CDR2 YYEKEE (reference sequence). Written as DNA, the CDR3 is TGTGCCAGCAGCCCCCGGCGGGGCACCTACGAGCAGTACTTC. It translates to CASSPRRGTYEQYF. Complete variable domain (other parts from reference TRBV5-5 and TRBJ2-7): DAGVTQSPTHLIKTRGQQVTLRCSPISGHKSVSWYQQVLGQGPQFIFQYYEKEERGRGNFPDRFSARQFPNYSSELNVNALLLGDSALYLCASSPRRGTYEQYFGPGTRLTVT.

V usage is TRBV28 and J usage is TRBJ2-7; TRBD1 agrees at 9 bases. The CDR3 runs 16 residues. CDR1 and CDR2 from the germline V gene are MDHEN and SYDVKM. J gave up 2 bases and V 3 bases, and 8 bases lay outside the gene matches. Here the CDR3 DNA reads TGTGCCAGCAGTTTTGACCGGGACAGGGTGACCTACGAGCAGTACTTC. This encodes CASSFDRDRVTYEQYF.

By frequency in the sample, this clone is medium-sized. The V gene is TRBV6-1, the J gene TRBJ2-7; either TRBD1 or TRBD2 may supply D (5 bases each). The germline CDR1 and CDR2 sequences are MNHNS and SASEGT. V was trimmed by 2 bases and J by 5 bases, leaving 13 bases between them. The CDR3 sequence is 14 residues long. The CDR3 is CASSERGPENEQYF. In DNA, the CDR3 is TGTGCCAGCAGTGAAAGGGGACCGGAAAACGAGCAGTACTTC.

The CDR3 DNA reads TGTGCCAGCAGCGTTTCGACTAGCGGGAGGCCCAATGAGCAGTTCTTC. Its translation is CASSVSTSGRPNEQFF. This sequence joins TRBV9 and TRBJ2-1; the match to TRBD2 covers 13 bases. CDR3 size: 16 residues. V dropped 2 bases and J dropped 6; count of bases not matched to a gene: 5. Per the germline V gene, CDR1 is SGDLS and CDR2 is YYNGEE.

The DNA for the CDR3 is TGTGCCAGCAGCTTGGACAACAGCCTCCTCGGAGAGACCCAGTACTTC. It specifies CASSLDNSLLGETQYF. The rearrangement links TRBV5-4 to TRBJ2-5; the D is unclear. The CDR3 is 16 residues long. CDR1 and CDR2 from the germline V gene are SGHNT and YYREEE (reference sequence). V gave up 0 bases and J gave up 4 bases, with 16 bases separating them.

The J gene is TRBJ2-3, the V gene TRBV5-1; 7 bases line up with TRBD2. The V gene end was trimmed by 0 bases and the J gene end by 2 bases; junction bases not matched to a gene: 6. CDR3 length: 16 residues. The germline V gene encodes CDR1 SGHRS and CDR2 YFSETQ. Written as DNA, the CDR3 is TGCGCCAGCAGCTTGGAATTAGCGGGCCCCACAGATACGCAGTATTTT. Its protein is CASSLELAGPTDTQYF.

The CDR3 region has the DNA TGTGCCAGCAGCTTAGATCCTCAGAATCTGGCCCAGTACTTC. Protein product: CASSLDPQNLAQYF. The chain recombines TRBV11-2 with TRBJ2-5; the D is unclear. CDR1 is SGHAT and CDR2 is FQNNGV in the germline V gene. The V and J ends lost 0 bases and 9 bases respectively, with 14 bases between them. This CDR3 is built from 14 residues.

This chain connects TRBV28 to TRBJ1-5; 7 bases agree with TRBD1. The CDR3 loop spans 15 amino acids. V lost 6 bases, J lost 3 bases, and 8 bases stayed unmatched. Germline CDR1 MDHEN, CDR2 SYDVKM. The CDR3 DNA reads as TGTGCCAGCAGGACAGGGAACCCCTACAATCAGCCCCAGCATTTT. Translated: CASRTGNPYNQPQHF. The full variable domain, rest sourced from reference TRBV28 and TRBJ1-5, is DVKVTQSSRYLVKRTGEKVFLECVQDMDHENMFWYRQDPGLGLRLIYFSYDVKMKEKGDIPEGYSVSREKKERFSLILESASTNQTSMYLCASRTGNPYNQPQHFGDGTRLSIL.

J is TRBJ2-2 and V is TRBV11-2; 11 bases are a match to TRBD2. The CDR3 spans 15 residues. J was trimmed by 6 bases and V by 8 bases; bases with no gene match: 8. Germline assignment: CDR1 SGHAT and CDR2 FQNNGV. CDR3 region: CASQTLAGGPGELFF. In DNA, the CDR3 is TGTGCCAGCCAAACCTTAGCGGGAGGGCCCGGGGAGCTGTTTTTT.

The CDR3 reads CASSQGQETQYF. CDR3 sequence (DNA): TGTGCCAGCAGCCAGGGGCAAGAGACCCAGTACTTC. V is TRBV11-3 and J is TRBJ2-5; D may be TRBD1 (6 bases). Germline V CDR1 and CDR2: SGHNT, YENEEA. Trimming pared 5 bases from V and 2 bases from J, leaving 6 bases between. The CDR3 is 12 residues long. The variable domain in full, with the rest retrieved from reference TRBV11-3 and TRBJ2-5, is EAGVVQSPRYKIIEKKQPVAFWCNPISGHNTLYWYLQNLGQGPELLIRYENEEAVDDSQLPKDRFSAERLKGVDSTLKIQPAELGDSAVYLCASSQGQETQYFGPGTRLLVL.

The chain recombines TRBV9 with TRBJ2-1, with 10 positions matching TRBD2. J lost 3 bases, V lost 3 bases, and 0 bases had no gene match. This CDR3 region has 14 residues. Germline lookup yields CDR1 SGDLS and CDR2 YYNGEE. CDR3: CASSASGSYNEQFF. The DNA for the CDR3 is TGTGCCAGCAGCGCTAGCGGGAGCTACAATGAGCAGTTCTTC.

The V gene is TRBV6-1, the J gene TRBJ2-3; TRBD1 matches 8 bases. Germline CDR1 and CDR2: MNHNS and SASEGT. The CDR3 contains 14 residues. V shed 7 bases, J shed 4 bases, and the junction held 7 bases outside the gene matches. The CDR3 spells CASKQDRVADTQYF. The CDR3 DNA is TGTGCCAGCAAACAGGACAGGGTCGCAGATACGCAGTATTTT.

Worth noting for this clone: The sample contains more than one DNA sequence encoding this CDR3. This chain joins TRBV20-1 and TRBJ2-7, with D tentatively TRBD1 or TRBD2 (5 bases each). Germline values: CDR1 DFQATT, CDR2 SNEGSKA (reference sequence). Trimming took 7 bases from V and 3 from J, leaving 10 bases between them. There are 11 residues in the CDR3. The CDR3 nucleotides are TGCAGTGGATTGAGGGGCTACGAGCAGTACTTC. Protein product: CSGLRGYEQYF.

The chain carries TRBV5-1 and TRBJ1-1; D not certain. V gave up 2 bases and J gave up 1 base, with 9 bases separating them. Germline V gives CDR1 SGHRS, CDR2 YFSETQ. This CDR3 is built from 14 residues. The CDR3 DNA reads TGCGCCAGCAGCTTTTTAGGTTCGAACACTGAAGCTTTCTTT. This gives the protein CASSFLGSNTEAFF. Filled out from reference TRBV5-1 and TRBJ1-1, the complete variable domain reads KAGVTQTPRYLIKTRGQQVTLSCSPISGHRSVSWYQQTPGQGLQFLFEYFSETQRNKGNFPGRFSGRQFSNSRSEMNVSTLELGDSALYLCASSFLGSNTEAFFGQGTRLTVV.

This clone was picked up a small number of times. This chain uses TRBV7-3 with TRBJ2-2; D may be TRBD2 (6 bases). This CDR3 comprises 15 residues. The V gene's germline CDR1 is SGHTA and CDR2 FQGTGA. V dropped 2 bases and J dropped 5 bases, with 12 bases sitting between them. The DNA for the CDR3 is TGTGCCAGCAGCTTAGGGGCGGGATCTACCGGGGAGCTGTTTTTT. Protein sequence: CASSLGAGSTGELFF.

This clone was observed a single time. This rearrangement joins TRBV28 to TRBJ2-7, with D possibly TRBD2 on 6 matching bases. Trimming left V 2 bases short and J 0 bases short, with 11 bases between. CDR1 and CDR2 (germline): MDHEN, SYDVKM. The CDR3 is 15 residues long. CDR3 DNA sequence: TGTGCCAGCAGTTTAATGGGACTGAGCTCCTACGAGCAGTACTTC. This gives the protein CASSLMGLSSYEQYF.

The V call is TRBV29-1, the J call TRBJ2-2, with D perhaps TRBD1 or TRBD2 (6 bases each). V was cut by 8 bases and J by 6 bases, with 13 bases left in between. The CDR3 covers 12 residues. Germline CDR1 is SQVTM and CDR2 is ANQGSEA. CDR3 amino acids: CSFRRGAGELFF. CDR3 bases: TGCAGCTTTAGGAGGGGGGCCGGGGAGCTGTTTTTT.

The chain employs TRBV28 and TRBJ2-7; the D gene is possibly TRBD1 (6 bases). Germline V gives CDR1 MDHEN, CDR2 SYDVKM. Between the trimmed V and J ends, which lost 6 bases and 5 bases, there was a span of 14 bases. The CDR3 is 13 residues long. CDR3 DNA: TGTGCCAGCAGACGACTGACAGGCCACGAGCAGTACTTC. Its translation is CASRRLTGHEQYF.